This TCR beta chain is drawn from a study of blood T cell repertoires in COVID-19 (TCRdb year 2020). General notes on the study: Collaborator samples came from the United States, Italy and Spain and covered acute and convalescent phases of COVID-19. Nearly every sample came with metadata listing a de-identified subject ID, COVID-19 status, age in years and sex. Where available, HLA class I and class II types were obtained from metadata supplied by the sample provider rather than from assay-based typing. A freely available public database, intended as a resource for researchers studying the immune response to SARS-CoV-2, is where the repertoires were released. Samples were obtained from the ongoing ImmuneRACE study (first 160 participants) and from about 1,300 subjects provided by 6 global collaborators. The dataset comprised deeply sampled blood TCRbeta repertoires from subjects exposed to, actively infected with, or recovered from COVID-19. The prospective study material was composed of cDNA or gDNA derived from T cells, B-cell-depleted T cells, or PBMCs.

TCRbeta CDR3 regions were amplified from genomic DNA using the immunoSEQ Assay, a bias-controlled multiplex PCR. The original pipeline was this. The number of nucleated cells in each sample was estimated by amplification of reference gene primers within the assay. To quantify the absolute abundance of each unique TCRbeta CDR3 rearrangement, sequence reads were collapsed and filtered. For each sample, productive Simpson clonality was calculated by taking the square root of Simpson's diversity index across productive rearrangements. In its TCRdb copy, this immuneACCESS table keeps in-frame sequences only and misses some clones. Where compared with another copy, unresolved V genes explain less than half of these, and the others have no known cause. The D gene and trimming were derived from the DNA, and the V and J assignments and clone size from that table. The sample table records about 220,000 clones; about four fifths of these occur just once. The ten most abundant clones make up more than 4.5% of the sample.

Findings and caveats that apply to the study as a whole: The amount of clinical and demographic metadata varied by source and participant and was provided uncurated.

Participants in the prospective study were enrolled through a virtual design, were aged about 18 to 89 years, and lived in roughly 25 United States geographic areas. In the prospective study, participants were assigned to cohorts based on the clinical history participants reported in a screening survey and a study questionnaire. Exposed participants were defined as having been in contact with someone with a PCR-confirmed or clinician-diagnosed COVID-19 case within 2 weeks of study entry. In the prospective study, mobile phlebotomists collected whole blood, serum and a nasopharyngeal or oropharyngeal swab from each participant. Prospective study participants could optionally give additional blood draws and questionnaires over an approximately two-month period. Prospective study blood samples were shipped either frozen or at room temperature before DNA extraction. From the germline V gene (reference sequence), CDR1 is SEHNR and CDR2 is FQNEAQ. Its CDR3 holds 15 amino acids, cysteine through phenylalanine. Of all the DNA, just the CDR3 is kept, 45 bases in frame from base 1. V sheds 1 base and J sheds 2 bases, leaving 9 bases between their ends.

A remark on this clone: Its recognized antigen is unknown. Per-base quality was not reported, and no clone a single base away is much larger than it. This sample also contains other DNA sequences that code for the same CDR3.

The TCR was taken from a woman in her forties or fifties who had been exposed to COVID-19. Source material: PBMCs or T cells enriched from blood (not recorded which). The sequence joins TRBV7-9 to TRBJ1-5, with TRBD1 as a weak D call on 6 bases. The CDR3 region reads CASSLGRTGNQPQHF. The DNA sequence is TGTGCCAGCAGCTTAGGCAGGACAGGCAATCAGCCCCAGCATTTT.